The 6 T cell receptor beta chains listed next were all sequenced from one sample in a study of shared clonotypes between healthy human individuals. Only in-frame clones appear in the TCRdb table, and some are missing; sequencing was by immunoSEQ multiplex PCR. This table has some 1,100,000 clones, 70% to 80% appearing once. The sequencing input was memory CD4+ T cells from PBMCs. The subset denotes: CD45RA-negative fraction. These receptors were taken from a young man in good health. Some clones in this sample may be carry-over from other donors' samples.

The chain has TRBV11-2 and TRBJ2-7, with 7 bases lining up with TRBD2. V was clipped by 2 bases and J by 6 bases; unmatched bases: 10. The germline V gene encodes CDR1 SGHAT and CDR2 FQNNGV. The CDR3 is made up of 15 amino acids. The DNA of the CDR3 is TGTGCCAGCAGCTTAAGACCTACCGGGGAGGGCGAGCAGTACTTC. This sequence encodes CASSLRPTGEGEQYF. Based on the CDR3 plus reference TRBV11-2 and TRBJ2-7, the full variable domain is EAGVAQSPRYKIIEKRQSVAFWCNPISGHATLYWYQQILGQGPKLLIQFQNNGVVDDSQLPKDRFSAERLKGVDSTLKIQPAKLEDSAVYLCASSLRPTGEGEQYFGPGTRLTVT.

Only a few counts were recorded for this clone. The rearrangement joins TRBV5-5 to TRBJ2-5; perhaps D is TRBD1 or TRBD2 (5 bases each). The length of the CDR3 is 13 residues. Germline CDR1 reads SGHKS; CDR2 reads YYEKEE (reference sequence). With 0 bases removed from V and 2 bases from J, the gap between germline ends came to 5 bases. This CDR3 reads CASSLGGQETQYF. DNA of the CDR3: TGTGCCAGCAGCTTGGGGGGGCAAGAGACCCAGTACTTC.

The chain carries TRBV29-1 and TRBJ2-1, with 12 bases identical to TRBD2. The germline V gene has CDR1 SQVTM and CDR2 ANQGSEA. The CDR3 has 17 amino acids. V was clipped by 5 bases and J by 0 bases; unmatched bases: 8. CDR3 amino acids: CSVPTSGSWSSYNEQFF. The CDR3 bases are TGCAGCGTTCCGACTAGCGGGAGTTGGAGCTCCTACAATGAGCAGTTCTTC.

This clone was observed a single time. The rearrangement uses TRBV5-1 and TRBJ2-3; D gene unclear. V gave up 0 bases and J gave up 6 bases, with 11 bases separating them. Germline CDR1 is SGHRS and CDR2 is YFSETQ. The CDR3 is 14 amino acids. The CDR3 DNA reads TGCGCCAGCAGCTTGGTACCAGCACCCGATACGCAGTATTTT. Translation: CASSLVPAPDTQYF. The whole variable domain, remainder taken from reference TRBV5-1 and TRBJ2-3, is KAGVTQTPRYLIKTRGQQVTLSCSPISGHRSVSWYQQTPGQGLQFLFEYFSETQRNKGNFPGRFSGRQFSNSRSEMNVSTLELGDSALYLCASSLVPAPDTQYFGPGTRLTVL.

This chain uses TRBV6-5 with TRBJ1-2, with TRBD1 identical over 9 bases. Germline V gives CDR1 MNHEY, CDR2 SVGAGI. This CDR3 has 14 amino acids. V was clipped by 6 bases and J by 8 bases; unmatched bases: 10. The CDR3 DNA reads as TGTGCCAGCAGGGGGACAGGGAGAGGGAACGGCTACACCTTC. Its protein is CASRGTGRGNGYTF.

CDR3 DNA: TGTGCCAGCAGTACTAGCGGGAGGGCCCACAATGAGCAGTTCTTC. Protein: CASSTSGRAHNEQFF. The genes are TRBV28 and TRBJ2-1; 13 bases match TRBD2. With V trimmed by 5 bases and J by 5 bases, 3 bases remained unmatched. The CDR3 is 15 residues long. The germline V gene encodes CDR1 MDHEN and CDR2 SYDVKM.